Each of the 15 T cell receptor beta chains below was sequenced from the same sample in a study of T cells in Graves' hyperthyroidism and ophthalmopathy. RNA transcripts gave rise to amplified TCR beta CDR3 regions. A set of HTBI primers served as the primers for a first-round RT-PCR of the TCR CDR3. TCRdb re-called the multiplex PCR reads through MiXCR, storing one row per CDR3 protein. The repertoire includes about 400,000 distinct CDR3 sequences, around 16% of them detected once, and around 7.7% sits in the top ten. Sample: blood. These receptors were collected from a woman younger than 35 with Graves' hyperthyroidism.

In its sample, this clonotype was seen many times. This rearrangement joins TRBV5-6 to TRBJ2-2, with a tentative D call TRBD2 (6 bases). From germline, CDR1 is SGHDT and CDR2 YYEEEE. The germline V and J ends were trimmed by 4 bases and 3 bases, with 10 bases remaining between them. This CDR3 has 14 residues. Here the CDR3 reads CASSLGLHTGELFF. The CDR3 nucleotides are TGTGCCAGCAGCCTGGGACTTCACACCGGGGAGCTGTTTTTT. The full variable domain, in which reference TRBV5-6 and TRBJ2-2 provide the parts outside the CDR3, is DAGVTQSPTHLIKTRGQQVTLRCSPKSGHDTVSWYQQALGQGPQFIFQYYEEEERQRGNFPDRFSGHQFPNYSSELNVNALLLGDSALYLCASSLGLHTGELFFGEGSRLTVL.

This clonotype occurred many times. The J gene is TRBJ2-3, the V gene TRBV29-1; weak D call: TRBD2 (7 bases). The CDR3 loop spans 14 amino acids. Trimming took off 5 bases at V and 0 bases at J, with 12 bases between the two ends. Looked up from germline, CDR1 is SQVTM and CDR2 is ANQGSEA. CDR3 sequence reads: CSVRGASSTDTQYF. CDR3 DNA: TGCAGCGTTCGGGGGGCTTCGAGCACAGATACGCAGTATTTT.

In its sample, this clonotype was seen many times. The chain links TRBV28 to TRBJ1-6, with unresolved D. The V and J ends lost 6 bases and 9 bases respectively, with 15 bases between them. The germline gives CDR1 MDHEN, CDR2 SYDVKM. The CDR3 has 14 residues. The CDR3 nucleotides read TGTGCCAGCAGCCTGCATGAGCTGGGTTCACCCCTCCACTTT. Translated: CASSLHELGSPLHF.

This chain joins TRBV12-3 or TRBV12-4 and TRBJ2-2; TRBD2 might be the D (5 bases). The V and J ends lost 4 bases and 0 bases respectively, with 15 bases between them. The CDR3 runs to 17 residues. The CDR3, as DNA: TGTGCCAGCAGTTCTAGACGGGGTGGATCGAACACCGGGGAGCTGTTTTTT. Its protein is CASSSRRGGSNTGELFF.

This clonotype was seen many times. The rearrangement links TRBV19 to TRBJ2-7, with D hard to call. Germline V CDR1 and CDR2: LNHDA, SQIVND (reference sequence). This CDR3 is built from 15 residues. Deletions cut 1 base from V and 1 base from J, with 11 bases between. CDR3 DNA: TGTGCCAGTAGTATAGCCTGGGCAGCGTCCTACGAGCAGTACTTC. The encoded protein is CASSIAWAASYEQYF.

This clonotype was recorded at least ten times. The rearrangement joins TRBV29-1 to TRBJ1-1; D is ambiguous. The V and J ends lost 4 bases and 6 bases respectively, with 9 bases between them. Per the germline V gene, CDR1 is SQVTM and CDR2 is ANQGSEA. The CDR3 has 11 residues. CDR3 sequence reads: CSVGGQAEAFF. The CDR3 DNA is TGCAGCGTTGGCGGGCAAGCTGAAGCTTTCTTT.

As regards this clonotype: One end of the junction does not line up with germline, which may come from a read error. The chain employs TRBV27 and TRBJ2-3, with 11 bases matching TRBD2. Germline values: CDR1 MNHEY, CDR2 SMNVEV (reference sequence). The CDR3 is 16 amino acids. The CDR3 spells CASSSSGTSGTDTQYF. The CDR3 region has the DNA TGTGCCAGCAGTTCATCGGGGACTAGCGGCACAGACACGCAGTATTTT.

This clonotype came up many times. The V and J genes are TRBV11-3 and TRBJ2-7; no firm D call. This CDR3 region has 14 residues. Germline V lookup: CDR1 SGHNT, CDR2 YENEEA. V lost 5 bases, J lost 4 bases, and 15 bases lay in between. CDR3 sequence reads: CASSLGFTVYEQYF. DNA of the CDR3: TGTGCCAGCAGCCTAGGGTTTACGGTATACGAGCAGTACTTC.

This clonotype was counted many times. V and J are TRBV5-5 and TRBJ2-7; D remains unclear. This CDR3 region has 14 residues. Germline-derived CDR1 and CDR2 are SGHKS and YYEKEE (reference sequence). V was cut by 2 bases and J by 0 bases, with 9 bases left in between. The DNA of the CDR3 is TGTGCCAGCAGCTTAAAGACAAGCTCCTACGAGCAGTACTTC. Translation gives CASSLKTSSYEQYF.

Concerning this clonotype itself: One junction end does not reproduce the germline sequence, and a read error may be involved. The chain recombines TRBV10-3 with TRBJ2-6; no definite D call. Germline CDR1 is ENHRY and CDR2 is SYGVKD. The CDR3 runs 14 residues. Here the CDR3 DNA reads TGTGCCATCAGTGAAGTCCCTGGGACCAACGTCCTGACTTTC. It encodes CAISEVPGTNVLTF.

The table lists this clonotype with a few counts. An end of the junction does not agree with germline; a read error may underlie this. This chain connects TRBV6-1 to TRBJ1-6; a weak D match, TRBD1 (5 bases). CDR1 is MNHNS, CDR2 SASEGT, per germline. The CDR3 sequence is 16 residues long. The CDR3 bases are TGTGCCAGCAGTGCAACCCTGGGACTAGCAGATTCACCCCCCCACTTT. Amino acid sequence: CASSATLGLADSPPHF.

This clonotype came up many times. This CDR3 reads CASPSGAGRAYGYTF. The CDR3 DNA follows: TGTGCCAGCCCCTCGGGGGCCGGAAGAGCCTATGGCTACACCTTC. V gene TRBV2 combines with J gene TRBJ1-2, with D tentatively TRBD1 (6 bases). The CDR3 loop spans 15 amino acids. With 8 bases removed from V and 4 bases from J, the gap between germline ends came to 20 bases. Germline V gene sequence: CDR1 SNHLY, CDR2 FYNNEI.

The chain has TRBV4-1 and TRBJ1-5; TRBD1 matches at 9 bases. Germline assignment: CDR1 MGHRA and CDR2 YSYEKL. V shed 3 bases and J 7 bases; nucleotides not matched to a gene: 4. The length of the CDR3 is 14 residues. Here the CDR3 DNA reads TGCGCCAGCAGCCATGAGGACAGGGGACAGCCCCAGCATTTT. It is translated as CASSHEDRGQPQHF.

V and J are TRBV24-1 and TRBJ2-1; TRBD2 agrees at 9 bases. Looked up from germline, CDR1 is KGHDR and CDR2 is SFDVKD. This CDR3 is 14 amino acids long. V trimming: 4 bases; J trimming: 7 bases; junction bases outside the gene matches: 4. The CDR3 sequence is CATSDQGLANEQFF. The CDR3, as DNA: TGTGCCACCAGTGACCAGGGACTAGCTAATGAGCAGTTCTTC.

About this clonotype: A much larger clone is a single base away; this may be a read error. This chain links TRBV15 with TRBJ2-7; 7 bases line up with TRBD2. The germline CDR1 and CDR2 sequences are LNHNV and YYDKDF (reference sequence). There are 15 residues in the CDR3. V shed 2 bases, J shed 0 bases, and the junction held 4 bases outside the gene matches. CDR3 region: CATSRSSGSSYEQYF. CDR3 bases: TGTGCCACCAGCAGATCTAGCGGTAGCTCCTACGAGCAGTACTTC.